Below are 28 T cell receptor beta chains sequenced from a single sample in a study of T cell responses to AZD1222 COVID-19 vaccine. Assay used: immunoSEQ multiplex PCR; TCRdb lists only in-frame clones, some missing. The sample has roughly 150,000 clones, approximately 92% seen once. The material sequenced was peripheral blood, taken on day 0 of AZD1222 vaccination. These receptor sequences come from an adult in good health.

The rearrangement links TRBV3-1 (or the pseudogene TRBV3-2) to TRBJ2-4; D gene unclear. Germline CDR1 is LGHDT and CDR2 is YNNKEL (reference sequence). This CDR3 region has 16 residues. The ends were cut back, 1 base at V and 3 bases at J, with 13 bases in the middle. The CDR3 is CASSQGTPRSKNIQYF. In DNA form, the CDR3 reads TGTGCCAGCAGCCAAGGGACGCCGAGAAGCAAAAACATTCAGTACTTC.

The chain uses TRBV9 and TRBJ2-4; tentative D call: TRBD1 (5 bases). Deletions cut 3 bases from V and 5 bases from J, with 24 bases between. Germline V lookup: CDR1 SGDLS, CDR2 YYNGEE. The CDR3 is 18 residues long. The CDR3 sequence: CASSEGFIAGGNENIQYF. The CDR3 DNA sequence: TGTGCCAGCAGCGAGGGGTTTATAGCTGGTGGCAACGAAAACATTCAGTACTTC.

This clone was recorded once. In DNA form, the CDR3 reads TGTGCCAGCTCACCAGCATCCCCGACGGTGAACACTGAAGCTTTCTTT. As protein: CASSPASPTVNTEAFF. The rearrangement uses TRBV18 and TRBJ1-1; no clear D gene. CDR1 KGHSH and CDR2 LQKENI come from the germline V gene. The CDR3 totals 16 residues. Trimming left V 2 bases short and J 0 bases short, with 13 bases between.

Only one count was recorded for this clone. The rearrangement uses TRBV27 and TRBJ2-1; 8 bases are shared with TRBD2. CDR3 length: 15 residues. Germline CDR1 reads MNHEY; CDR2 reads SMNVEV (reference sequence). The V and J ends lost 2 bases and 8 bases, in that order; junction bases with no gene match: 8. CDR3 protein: CASSLAFAGGDEQFF. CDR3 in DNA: TGTGCCAGCAGTTTAGCGTTCGCGGGAGGCGATGAGCAGTTCTTC.

In DNA form, the CDR3 reads TGTGCCTGGACGATCGCGGATACGCAGTATTTT. Amino acids: CAWTIADTQYF. The V call is TRBV30, the J call TRBJ2-3; unclear D gene. The CDR3 extends over 11 amino acids. The V and J ends lost 4 bases and 6 bases respectively, with 8 bases between them. CDR1 and CDR2 (germline): GTSNPN, SVGIG (reference sequence).

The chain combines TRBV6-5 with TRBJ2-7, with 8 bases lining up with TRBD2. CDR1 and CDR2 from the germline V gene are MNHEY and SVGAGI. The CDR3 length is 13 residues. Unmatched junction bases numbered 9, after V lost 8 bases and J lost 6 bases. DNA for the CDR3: TGTGCCAGCCTTTGGAGCGGGAGCCCCGAGCAGTACTTC. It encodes CASLWSGSPEQYF.

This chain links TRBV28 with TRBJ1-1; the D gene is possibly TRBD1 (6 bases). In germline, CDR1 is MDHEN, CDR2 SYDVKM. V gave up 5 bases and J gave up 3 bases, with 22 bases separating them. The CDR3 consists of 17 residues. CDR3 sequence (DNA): TGTGCCAGCAGTCGGCAAGGGGGGGTCCAAGAGGACACTGAAGCTTTCTTT. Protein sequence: CASSRQGGVQEDTEAFF.

CDR3 residues: CASSQGGGTSGNTIYF. The CDR3 DNA reads as TGCGCCAGCAGCCAAGGGGGGGGAACCTCTGGAAACACCATATATTTT. This chain connects TRBV5-1 to TRBJ1-3; D perhaps matches TRBD1 (6 bases). The germline gives CDR1 SGHRS, CDR2 YFSETQ. The V end was cut by 4 bases, the J end by 0 bases, with 14 bases between. The CDR3 length is 16 residues.

The CDR3 region has the DNA TGTGCCAGCAGCTTAGGAGCAGGGAATGAGCAGTTCTTC. It codes for CASSLGAGNEQFF. The chain recombines TRBV7-6 with TRBJ2-1; TRBD1 is a possible D gene (5 bases). CDR3 length: 13 residues. Trimming removed 1 base from V and 7 bases from J, with 8 bases in between. The germline V gene has CDR1 SGHVS and CDR2 FNYEAQ.

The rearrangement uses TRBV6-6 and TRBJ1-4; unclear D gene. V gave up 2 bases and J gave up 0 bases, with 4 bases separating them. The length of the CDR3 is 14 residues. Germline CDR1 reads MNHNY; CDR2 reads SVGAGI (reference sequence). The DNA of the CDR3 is TGTGCCAGCAGTTACGCCTCAACTAATGAAAAACTGTTTTTT. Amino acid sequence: CASSYASTNEKLFF.

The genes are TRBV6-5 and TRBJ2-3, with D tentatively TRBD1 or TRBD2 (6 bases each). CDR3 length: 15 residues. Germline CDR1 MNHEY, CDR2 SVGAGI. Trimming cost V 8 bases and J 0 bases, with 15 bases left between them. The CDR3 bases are TGTGCCAGCGCACGTCGGGGGCAGAGCACAGATACGCAGTATTTT. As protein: CASARRGQSTDTQYF.

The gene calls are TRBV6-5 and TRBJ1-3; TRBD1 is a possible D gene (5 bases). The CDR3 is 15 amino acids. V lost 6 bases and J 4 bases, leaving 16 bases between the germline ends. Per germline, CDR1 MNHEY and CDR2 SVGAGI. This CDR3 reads CASSPKGPRGNTIYF. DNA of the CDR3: TGTGCCAGCAGCCCCAAGGGACCGAGGGGAAACACCATATATTTT.

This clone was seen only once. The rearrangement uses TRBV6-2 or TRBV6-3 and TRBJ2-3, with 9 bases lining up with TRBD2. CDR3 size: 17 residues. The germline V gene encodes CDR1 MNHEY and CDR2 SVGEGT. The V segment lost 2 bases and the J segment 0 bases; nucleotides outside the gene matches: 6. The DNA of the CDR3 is TGTGCCAGCAGTTACGCGGCTAGCGGGGCGAGCACAGATACGCAGTATTTT. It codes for CASSYAASGASTDTQYF.

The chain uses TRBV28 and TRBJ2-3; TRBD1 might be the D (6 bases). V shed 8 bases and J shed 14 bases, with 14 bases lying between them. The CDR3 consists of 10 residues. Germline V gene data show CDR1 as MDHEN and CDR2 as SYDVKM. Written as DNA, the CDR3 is TGTGCCAGCGTGGGGGCGCTCTCGTATTTT. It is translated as CASVGALSYF. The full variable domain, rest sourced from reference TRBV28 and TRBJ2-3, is DVKVTQSSRYLVKRTGEKVFLECVQDMDHENMFWYRQDPGLGLRLIYFSYDVKMKEKGDIPEGYSVSREKKERFSLILESASTNQTSMYLCASVGALSYFGPGTRLTVL.

The CDR3 reads CASTQQGVPYEQYF. The CDR3 DNA is TGTGCCAGCACCCAACAGGGGGTCCCCTACGAGCAGTACTTC. V usage is TRBV6-5 and J usage is TRBJ2-7, with 8 bases that match TRBD1. This CDR3 has 14 residues. Per the germline V gene, CDR1 is MNHEY and CDR2 is SVGAGI. J lost 2 bases, V lost 7 bases, and 7 bases had no gene match.

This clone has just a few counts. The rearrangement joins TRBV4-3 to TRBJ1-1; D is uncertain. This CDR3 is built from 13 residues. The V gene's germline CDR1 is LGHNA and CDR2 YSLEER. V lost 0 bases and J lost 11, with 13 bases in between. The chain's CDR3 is CASSQEVGRRAFF. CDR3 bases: TGCGCCAGCAGCCAAGAAGTAGGTAGGAGGGCTTTCTTT.

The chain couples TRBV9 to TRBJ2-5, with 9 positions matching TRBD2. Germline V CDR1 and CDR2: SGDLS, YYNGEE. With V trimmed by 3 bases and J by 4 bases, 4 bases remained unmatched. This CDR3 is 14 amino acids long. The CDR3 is CASSAGTSLETQYF. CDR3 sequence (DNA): TGTGCCAGCAGCGCCGGGACTAGCCTAGAGACCCAGTACTTC. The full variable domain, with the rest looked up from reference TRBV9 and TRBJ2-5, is DSGVTQTPKHLITATGQRVTLRCSPRSGDLSVYWYQQSLDQGLQFLIQYYNGEERAKGNILERFSAQQFPDLHSELNLSSLELGDSALYFCASSAGTSLETQYFGPGTRLLVL.

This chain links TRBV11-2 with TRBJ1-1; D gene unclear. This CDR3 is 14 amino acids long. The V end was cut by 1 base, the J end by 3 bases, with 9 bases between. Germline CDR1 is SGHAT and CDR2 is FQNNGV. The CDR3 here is CASSLGRQYTEAFF. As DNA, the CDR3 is TGTGCCAGCAGCTTAGGGCGTCAGTACACTGAAGCTTTCTTT.

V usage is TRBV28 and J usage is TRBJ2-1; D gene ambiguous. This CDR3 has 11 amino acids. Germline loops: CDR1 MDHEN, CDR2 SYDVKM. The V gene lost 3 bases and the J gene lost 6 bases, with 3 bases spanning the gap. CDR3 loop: CASSFANEQFF. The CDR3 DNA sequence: TGTGCCAGCAGTTTCGCCAATGAGCAGTTCTTC.

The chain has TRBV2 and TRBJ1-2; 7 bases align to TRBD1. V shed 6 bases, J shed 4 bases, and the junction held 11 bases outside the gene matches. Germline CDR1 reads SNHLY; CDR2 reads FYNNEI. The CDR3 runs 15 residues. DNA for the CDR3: TGTGCCAGCAGCCTCGCCGGGACAGCTCCCTATGGCTACACCTTC. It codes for CASSLAGTAPYGYTF.

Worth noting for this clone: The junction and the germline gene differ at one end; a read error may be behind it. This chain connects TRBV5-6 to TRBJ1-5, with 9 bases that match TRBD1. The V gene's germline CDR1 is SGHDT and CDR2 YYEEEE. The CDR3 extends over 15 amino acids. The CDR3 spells CAGSGGTGSNQPQHF. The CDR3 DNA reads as TGTGCCGGCAGCGGAGGGACAGGGAGCAATCAGCCCCAGCATTTT.

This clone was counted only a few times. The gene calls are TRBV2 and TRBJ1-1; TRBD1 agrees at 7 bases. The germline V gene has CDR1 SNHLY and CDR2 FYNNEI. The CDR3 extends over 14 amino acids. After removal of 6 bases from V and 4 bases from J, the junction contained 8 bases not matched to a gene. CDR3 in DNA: TGTGCCAGCAGAGAACAGGGGACCGGCACTGAAGCTTTCTTT. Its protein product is CASREQGTGTEAFF.

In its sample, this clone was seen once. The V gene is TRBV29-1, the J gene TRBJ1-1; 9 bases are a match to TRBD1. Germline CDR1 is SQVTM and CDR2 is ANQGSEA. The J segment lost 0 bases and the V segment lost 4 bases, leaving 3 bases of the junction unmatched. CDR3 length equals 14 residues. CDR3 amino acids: CSVGRDRVNTEAFF. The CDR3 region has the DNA TGCAGCGTTGGGCGGGACAGGGTGAACACTGAAGCTTTCTTT.

The DNA for the CDR3 is TGTGCCAGCAGTTTATCACCGGGCAGCTACGAGCAGTACTTC. This codes for CASSLSPGSYEQYF. V is TRBV6-5 and J is TRBJ2-7, with unresolved D. Germline V gene data show CDR1 as MNHEY and CDR2 as SVGAGI. This CDR3 is built from 14 residues. The V and J ends lost 4 bases and 3 bases respectively, with 13 bases between them.

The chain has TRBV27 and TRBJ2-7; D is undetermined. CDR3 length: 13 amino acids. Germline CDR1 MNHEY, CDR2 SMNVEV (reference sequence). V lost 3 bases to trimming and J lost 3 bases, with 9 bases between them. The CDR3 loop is CASSFEAHYEQYF. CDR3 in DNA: TGTGCCAGCAGTTTCGAGGCCCACTACGAGCAGTACTTC.

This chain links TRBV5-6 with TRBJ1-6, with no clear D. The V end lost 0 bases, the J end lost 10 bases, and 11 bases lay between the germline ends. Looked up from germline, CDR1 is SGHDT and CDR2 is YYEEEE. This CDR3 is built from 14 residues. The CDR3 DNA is TGTGCCAGCAGCTTGGGCCGGGTGGGGTCACCCCTCCACTTT. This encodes CASSLGRVGSPLHF. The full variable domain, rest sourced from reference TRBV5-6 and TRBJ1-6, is DAGVTQSPTHLIKTRGQQVTLRCSPKSGHDTVSWYQQALGQGPQFIFQYYEEEERQRGNFPDRFSGHQFPNYSSELNVNALLLGDSALYLCASSLGRVGSPLHFGNGTRLTVT.

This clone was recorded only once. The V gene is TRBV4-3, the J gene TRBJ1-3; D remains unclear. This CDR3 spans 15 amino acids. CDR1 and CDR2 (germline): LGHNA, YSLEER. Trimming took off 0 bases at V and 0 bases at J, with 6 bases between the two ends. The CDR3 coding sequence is TGCGCCAGCAGCCAAGATTTAGGCTCTGGAAACACCATATATTTT. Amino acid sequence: CASSQDLGSGNTIYF.

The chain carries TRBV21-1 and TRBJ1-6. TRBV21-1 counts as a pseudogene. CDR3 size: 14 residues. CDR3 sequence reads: CASISSPYNSPLHF. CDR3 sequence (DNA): TGTGCCAGCATATCCTCCCCCTATAATTCACCCCTCCACTTT.